This entry lists 17 T cell receptor beta chains sequenced from one sample in a study of shared clonotypes between healthy human individuals. Measured with immunoSEQ multiplex PCR; TCRdb has only the in-frame clones, and not every one. The sample gives fewer than 600,000 clones, around 79% of which show up once; approximately 13% is in the top ten. Material: PBMCs. These receptors were collected from a middle-aged woman in good health. Some clones in this sample may be carry-over from other donors' samples.

This clone was detected once. V and J are TRBV5-4 and TRBJ2-1; D tentatively reads TRBD1 or TRBD2 (5 bases each). V was pared by 3 bases and J by 3 bases, with 16 bases between. The V gene's germline CDR1 is SGHNT and CDR2 YYREEE (reference sequence). The CDR3 contains 16 residues. The CDR3 spells CASSSGRTQGYNEQFF. In DNA form, the CDR3 reads TGTGCCAGCAGCTCCGGTAGGACTCAGGGCTACAATGAGCAGTTCTTC.

V and J are TRBV27 and TRBJ2-5, with D hard to call. Trimming left V 0 bases short and J 5 bases short, with 10 bases between. CDR3 length: 14 amino acids. Germline V gene sequence: CDR1 MNHEY, CDR2 SMNVEV (reference sequence). The CDR3 DNA sequence: TGTGCCAGCAGTTTATCTGCAGGTGAGGAGACCCAGTACTTC. Protein product: CASSLSAGEETQYF.

This clone has at least ten counts. The chain carries TRBV25-1 and TRBJ2-5, with TRBD1 matching over 11 bases. The end of the DNA is better explained by TRBJ2-7, so the J call may be wrong. The CDR3 consists of 15 residues. Per the germline V gene, CDR1 is MGHDK and CDR2 is SYGVNS. The CDR3 sequence is CASSEFGTGGYEQYF. In DNA, the CDR3 is TGTGCCAGCAGTGAGTTCGGGACAGGGGGCTACGAGCAGTACTTC.

In its sample, this clone was seen once. The chain employs TRBV19 and TRBJ1-2; 8 bases are a match to TRBD1. This CDR3 comprises 15 residues. Germline V lookup: CDR1 LNHDA, CDR2 SQIVND (reference sequence). Trimming cost V 5 bases and J 5 bases; bases outside gene matches: 10. The CDR3 reads CASSVIGQGIYGYTF. The CDR3 region has the DNA TGTGCCAGTAGTGTAATCGGACAGGGAATATATGGCTACACCTTC.

V is TRBV12-5 and J is TRBJ1-1; 10 nucleotides agree with TRBD1. Germline loops: CDR1 LGHNT, CDR2 FRNRAP. J was trimmed by 0 bases and V by 0 bases; bases with no gene match: 10. The CDR3 totals 19 residues. This CDR3 is CASGLVSGQGGVVNTEAFF. Here the CDR3 DNA reads TGTGCTAGTGGTTTGGTCTCCGGACAGGGGGGCGTAGTGAACACTGAAGCTTTCTTT. The variable domain in full, with the rest retrieved from reference TRBV12-5 and TRBJ1-1, is DARVTQTPRHKVTEMGQEVTMRCQPILGHNTVFWYRQTMMQGLELLAYFRNRAPLDDSGMPKDRFSAEMPDATLATLKIQPSEPRDSAVYFCASGLVSGQGGVVNTEAFFGQGTRLTVV.

J is TRBJ2-7 and V is TRBV6-1, with 7 nucleotides matching TRBD1. CDR3 size: 15 residues. J was trimmed by 4 bases and V by 3 bases; bases with no gene match: 9. Germline V gene data show CDR1 as MNHNS and CDR2 as SASEGT. This chain's CDR3 is CASSDPGTVVYEQYF. The CDR3 region has the DNA TGTGCCAGCAGTGACCCCGGGACAGTGGTTTACGAGCAGTACTTC.

The chain carries TRBV11-2 and TRBJ2-3, with TRBD1 matching over 7 bases. There are 15 residues in the CDR3. Germline V lookup: CDR1 SGHAT, CDR2 FQNNGV. Losses at the gene ends were 5 bases for V and 1 base for J; bases not matched to a gene: 6. CDR3 nucleotide sequence: TGTGCCAGCAGCACCTACAGGGGAGGCACAGATACGCAGTATTTT. Residues: CASSTYRGGTDTQYF.

This clone has just a few counts. The chain joins TRBV9 to TRBJ1-6; no clear D. Germline V CDR1 and CDR2: SGDLS, YYNGEE. Between the trimmed V and J ends, which lost 0 bases and 7 bases, there was a span of 8 bases. This CDR3 is 14 amino acids long. The CDR3 region has the DNA TGTGCCAGCAGCGTAGGACACCGAAATTCACCCCTCCACTTT. Its translation: CASSVGHRNSPLHF. Full variable domain (rest looked up from reference TRBV9 and TRBJ1-6): DSGVTQTPKHLITATGQRVTLRCSPRSGDLSVYWYQQSLDQGLQFLIQYYNGEERAKGNILERFSAQQFPDLHSELNLSSLELGDSALYFCASSVGHRNSPLHFGNGTRLTVT.

Concerning this clone: One junction end disagrees with the germline gene, perhaps due to a read error. The DNA for the CDR3 is TGTGCCAGCAGCTCTATCCAAGGGACTAGCGGGAGGAGACTCTTC. It codes for CASSSIQGTSGRRLF. The chain recombines TRBV7-9 with TRBJ2-1, with 15 bases lining up with TRBD2. This CDR3 has 15 residues. CDR1 is SEHNR, CDR2 FQNEAQ, per germline (reference sequence).

The chain couples TRBV6-5 to TRBJ1-4; D not resolved. Germline loops: CDR1 MNHEY, CDR2 SVGAGI. Trimming stripped 4 bases from V and 0 bases from J, with 12 bases between. The CDR3 length is 16 residues. For the CDR3, the DNA is TGTGCCAGCAGTTCTAACCCGGCTGCAACTAATGAAAAACTGTTTTTT. This encodes CASSSNPAATNEKLFF.

In the case of this clone: This specimen includes other DNA sequences encoding the same CDR3. This chain connects TRBV28 to TRBJ2-7; TRBD1 aligns across 9 bases. The CDR3 runs to 15 residues. Germline CDR1 MDHEN, CDR2 SYDVKM. Trimming at V came to 4 bases and at J to 3 bases, leaving 7 bases not matched to a gene. For the CDR3, the DNA is TGTGCCAGCAGTTCCCCGGGACAGGGTAGCTACGAGCAGTACTTC. Amino acids: CASSSPGQGSYEQYF.

The chain links TRBV19 to TRBJ1-5; D is perhaps TRBD1 (5 bases). Germline CDR1 LNHDA, CDR2 SQIVND (reference sequence). V lost 5 bases, J lost 5 bases, and 10 bases lay in between. The CDR3 is 13 amino acids. The CDR3 region is CASSSRGDQPQHF. CDR3 DNA: TGTGCCAGTAGTTCCCGGGGGGATCAGCCCCAGCATTTT. The variable domain in full, completed from reference TRBV19 and TRBJ1-5, reads DGGITQSPKYLFRKEGQNVTLSCEQNLNHDAMYWYRQDPGQGLRLIYYSQIVNDFQKGDIAEGYSVSREKKESFPLTVTSAQKNPTAFYLCASSSRGDQPQHFGDGTRLSIL.

This clone was observed once. The rearrangement uses TRBV2 and TRBJ2-7; 7 nucleotides align to TRBD1. V lost 2 bases and J lost 3; bases outside the gene matches: 4. This CDR3 contains 14 residues. Germline V gene data show CDR1 as SNHLY and CDR2 as FYNNEI. The CDR3 DNA reads as TGTGCCAGCAGTGAACAGGGGGAGAACTACGAGCAGTACTTC. Translation: CASSEQGENYEQYF.

J is TRBJ1-3 and V is TRBV7-2; D gene ambiguous. The CDR3 runs 14 residues. The germline V gene has CDR1 SGHTA and CDR2 FQGNSA. Trimming cost V 3 bases and J 4 bases, with 10 bases left between them. CDR3: CASSLAAAGNTIYF. Written as DNA, the CDR3 is TGTGCCAGCAGCTTGGCGGCCGCCGGAAACACCATATATTTT.

The chain uses TRBV27 and TRBJ2-6, with 10 bases that match TRBD1. Germline CDR1 MNHEY, CDR2 SMNVEV (reference sequence). The CDR3 is made up of 18 amino acids. V trimming: 5 bases; J trimming: 0 bases; junction bases outside the gene matches: 7. The CDR3 coding sequence is TGTGCCAGCAGTCCAGGACAGGGGGGCACCTCTGGGGCCAACGTCCTGACTTTC. Amino acid sequence: CASSPGQGGTSGANVLTF.

The J gene is TRBJ1-6, the V gene TRBV27, with 10 positions matching TRBD1. The CDR3 covers 16 residues. Germline CDR1 is MNHEY and CDR2 is SMNVEV (reference sequence). V dropped 3 bases and J dropped 3; count of bases not matched to a gene: 2. DNA for the CDR3: TGTGCCAGCAGTTTCGGGACAGGGGTCTATAATTCACCCCTCCACTTT. It codes for CASSFGTGVYNSPLHF.

V gene TRBV7-2 combines with J gene TRBJ2-3; 9 nucleotides align to TRBD1. The CDR3 covers 16 residues. Germline V gene data show CDR1 as SGHTA and CDR2 as FQGNSA. V shed 5 bases, J shed 0 bases, and the junction held 6 bases outside the gene matches. CDR3 in DNA: TGTGCCAGCAGCACCCGGACAGGGGATAGCACAGATACGCAGTATTTT. Translation gives CASSTRTGDSTDTQYF.